This TCR beta chain was documented in a study of regulatory T cells in long-lasting Graves disease (dated by TCRdb to the early 2020s). For the study in its entirety: Persistent Graves' disease was defined as antithyroid drug treatment for over 5 years with persistently positive TSH receptor autoantibodies. Patients with persistent Graves' disease were compared with patients with newly diagnosed Graves' disease using TCR sequencing and RNA sequencing of peripheral blood. The study took place in China and was registered as a clinical trial. TCR sequencing covered approximately 13 persistent and around 20 newly diagnosed Graves' disease patients, around 35 samples in total. On average, persistent Graves' disease patients in the clinical cohort had been on antithyroid drugs for about 10.3 years.

The time point label here, explained by the study, means: persistent/refractory GD, antithyroid drugs over 5 years with positive TRAb. For both TCR sequencing and RNA sequencing, RNA was extracted from PBMCs in TRIzol. Graves' disease was diagnosed according to American Thyroid Association guidelines. Recruitment of patients was carried out at an endocrinology department in Xi'an, China. Each patient gave approximately 8.8 milliliters of peripheral blood, collected in an EDTA anticoagulant tube. Ficoll Paque Plus density gradient separation was used to isolate PBMCs, and no further T cell sorting was done. An Agilent 2100 Bioanalyzer and agarose gel were used to assess RNA quality, and a NanoDrop 2000 was used to measure RNA concentration. The library was obtained by multiplex PCR. TCRdb names Illumina HiSeq 4000 as the instrument used. TCR beta libraries were built with iRepertoire HTBI primers and Arm-PCR amplification of CDR3 regions. Gel purification was performed on PCR products prior to sequencing. For the original study's pipeline: A total of 62 TRBV and 14 TRBJ segments were identified across samples and were used for gene usage analysis of CDR3 amino acid clonotypes. COPE and FqMerger were used to merge the filtered high-quality paired reads into contigs. BLAST was used to align contigs to IMGT TRBV, TRBD and TRBJ reference genes, and CDR3 was defined according to IMGT. Clonotypes above 0.1% frequency were classified as highly expanded clones. Shannon entropy was used to measure repertoire diversity, and the Gini coefficient was used to measure V-J evenness. A clonotype found in more than one individual was treated as public. The public reads were quality trimmed at Q25 with fastp and then assembled into clones with MiXCR by TCRdb, keeping productive beta chains. Records with the same CDR3 protein are collapsed into one entry carrying the most frequent genes and DNA. The V and J calls here are based on TCRdb, not the publication. This sample has roughly 400,000 distinct CDR3 sequences in its table, and 21% of those were observed once. The top ten constitute around an eighth of the sample.

The table lists this clonotype with many counts. The antigen this receptor binds is unknown. Base-call qualities are not available, and no considerably larger clone is one nucleotide away. The V end loses 3 bases and the J end loses 4 bases, and a stretch of 9 bases separates them. The germline V gene encodes CDR1 MDHEN and CDR2 SYDVKM. The CDR3 numbers 14 residues from cysteine through phenylalanine. The CDR3 DNA has 42 bases and is translated from base 1. General findings and caveats noted by the study authors: Patients with persistent disease shared more public clonotypes (approximately 2,500) than newly diagnosed patients did (approximately 990). Only the TCR beta chain was sequenced and analyzed. The authors noted that the small sample size was a limitation that may lower accuracy. Persistent Graves' disease patients showed lower TCR Shannon entropy and fewer highly expanded clones than newly diagnosed patients, suggesting clonal expansion. The study examined only peripheral blood because the primary lesion, thyroid tissue, could not be accessed. Preferential use of TRBV28, TRBJ1-2 and TRBJ2-5 was observed in persistent disease, whereas TRBV20-1 and TRBJ2-1 were favored in newly diagnosed disease.

Specimen: peripheral blood mononuclear cells (PBMCs), collected when the disease was refractory, from a patient treated with antithyroid drugs. The chain joins TRBV28 to TRBJ2-2; a weak D assignment points to TRBD2 (5 bases agree). The receptor comes from a female donor with Graves disease. CDR3 loop: CASSFRAVTGELFF. The nucleotide sequence reads TGTGCCAGCAGTTTCCGAGCGGTCACCGGGGAGCTGTTTTTT.